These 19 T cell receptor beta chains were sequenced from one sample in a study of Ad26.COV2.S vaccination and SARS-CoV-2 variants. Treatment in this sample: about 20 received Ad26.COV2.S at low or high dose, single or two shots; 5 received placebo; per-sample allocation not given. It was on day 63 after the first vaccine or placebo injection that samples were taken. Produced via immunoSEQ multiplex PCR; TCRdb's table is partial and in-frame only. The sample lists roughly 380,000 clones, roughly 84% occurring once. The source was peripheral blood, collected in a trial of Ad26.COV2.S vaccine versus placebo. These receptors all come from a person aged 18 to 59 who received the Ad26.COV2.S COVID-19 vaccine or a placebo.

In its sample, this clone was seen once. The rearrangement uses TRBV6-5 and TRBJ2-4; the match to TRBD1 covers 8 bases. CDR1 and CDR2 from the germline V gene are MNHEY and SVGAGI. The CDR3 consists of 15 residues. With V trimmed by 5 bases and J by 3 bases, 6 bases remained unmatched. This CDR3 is CASSRQGAGKNIQYF. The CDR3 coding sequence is TGTGCCAGCAGTCGCCAGGGGGCCGGCAAAAACATTCAGTACTTC.

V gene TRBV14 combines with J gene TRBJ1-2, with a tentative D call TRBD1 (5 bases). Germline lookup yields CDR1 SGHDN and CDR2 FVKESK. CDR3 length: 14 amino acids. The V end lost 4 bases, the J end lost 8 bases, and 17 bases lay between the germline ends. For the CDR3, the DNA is TGTGCCAGCAGCCCCCCCGGGCAGGGCTGGGGCTACACCTTC. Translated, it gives CASSPPGQGWGYTF.

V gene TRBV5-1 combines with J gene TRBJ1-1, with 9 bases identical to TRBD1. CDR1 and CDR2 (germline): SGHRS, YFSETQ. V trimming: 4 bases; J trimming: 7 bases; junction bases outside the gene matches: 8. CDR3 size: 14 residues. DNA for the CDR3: TGCGCCAGCAGCCCAAGACAGGGGGATGGTGAAGCTTTCTTT. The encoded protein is CASSPRQGDGEAFF.

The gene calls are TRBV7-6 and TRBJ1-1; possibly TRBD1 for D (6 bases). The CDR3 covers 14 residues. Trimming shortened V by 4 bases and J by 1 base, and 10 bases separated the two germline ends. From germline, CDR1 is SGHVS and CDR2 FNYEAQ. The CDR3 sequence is CASSSTRGNTEAFF. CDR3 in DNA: TGTGCCAGCAGCTCGACCAGGGGGAACACTGAAGCTTTCTTT.

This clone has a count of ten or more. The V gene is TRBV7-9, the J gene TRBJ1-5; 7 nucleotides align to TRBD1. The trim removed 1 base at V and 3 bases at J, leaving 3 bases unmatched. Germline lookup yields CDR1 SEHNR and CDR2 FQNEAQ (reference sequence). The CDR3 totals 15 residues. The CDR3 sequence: CASSLVTGDNQPQHF. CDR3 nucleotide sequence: TGTGCCAGCAGCTTAGTTACAGGGGACAATCAGCCCCAGCATTTT.

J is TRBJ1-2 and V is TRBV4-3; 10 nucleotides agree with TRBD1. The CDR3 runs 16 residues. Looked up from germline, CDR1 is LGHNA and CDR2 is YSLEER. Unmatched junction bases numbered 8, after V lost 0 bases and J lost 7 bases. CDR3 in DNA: TGCGCCAGCAGCCAAGATTGGGGACAGGGGTTTATTGGCTACACCTTC. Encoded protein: CASSQDWGQGFIGYTF.

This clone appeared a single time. The CDR3 nucleotides read TGTGCCAGCACGACAGATTATAATTCACCCCTCCACTTT. Translated: CASTTDYNSPLHF. This chain uses TRBV12-3 or TRBV12-4 with TRBJ1-6, with D tentatively TRBD1 (5 bases). The CDR3 extends over 13 amino acids. V dropped 7 bases and J dropped 4 bases, with 8 bases sitting between them.

CDR3 residues: CASSYLEMINQPQHF. The DNA of the CDR3 is TGTGCCAGCAGTTACCTGGAGATGATCAATCAGCCCCAGCATTTT. V and J are TRBV6-6 and TRBJ1-5; unclear D gene. Germline V CDR1 and CDR2: MNHNY, SVGAGI (reference sequence). Trimming stripped 2 bases from V and 3 bases from J, with 11 bases between. This CDR3 has 15 residues.

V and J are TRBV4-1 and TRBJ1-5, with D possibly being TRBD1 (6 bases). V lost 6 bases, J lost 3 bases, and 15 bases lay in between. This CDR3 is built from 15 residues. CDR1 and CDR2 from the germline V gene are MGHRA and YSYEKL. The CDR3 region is CASSLVGGTNQPQHF. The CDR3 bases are TGCGCCAGCAGTCTCGTAGGGGGGACCAATCAGCCCCAGCATTTT.

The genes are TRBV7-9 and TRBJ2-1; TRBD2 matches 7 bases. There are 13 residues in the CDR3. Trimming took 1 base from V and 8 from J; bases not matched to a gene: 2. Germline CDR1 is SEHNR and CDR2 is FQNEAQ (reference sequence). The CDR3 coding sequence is TGTGCCAGCAGCTTAGGGACTAGGTATGAGCAGTTCTTC. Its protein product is CASSLGTRYEQFF.

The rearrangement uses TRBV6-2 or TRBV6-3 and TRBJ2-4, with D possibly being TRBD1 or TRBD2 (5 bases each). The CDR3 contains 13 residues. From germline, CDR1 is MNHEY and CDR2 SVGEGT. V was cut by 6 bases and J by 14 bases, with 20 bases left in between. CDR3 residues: CASSPGRLAEKYF. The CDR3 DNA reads TGTGCCAGCAGCCCGGGACGACTGGCAGAGAAGTACTTC.

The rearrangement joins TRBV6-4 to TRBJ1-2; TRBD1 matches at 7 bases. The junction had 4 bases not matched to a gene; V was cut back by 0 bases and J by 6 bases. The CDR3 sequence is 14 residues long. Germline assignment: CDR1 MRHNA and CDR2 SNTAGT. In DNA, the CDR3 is TGTGCCAGCAGTGACTCTGGGGACAGTCATGGCTACACCTTC. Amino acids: CASSDSGDSHGYTF.

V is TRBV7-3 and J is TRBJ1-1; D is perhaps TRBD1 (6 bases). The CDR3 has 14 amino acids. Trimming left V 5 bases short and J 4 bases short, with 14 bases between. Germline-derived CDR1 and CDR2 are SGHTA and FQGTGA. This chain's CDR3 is CASSPNGGGTEAFF. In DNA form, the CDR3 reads TGTGCCAGCAGCCCTAACGGGGGCGGCACTGAAGCTTTCTTT.

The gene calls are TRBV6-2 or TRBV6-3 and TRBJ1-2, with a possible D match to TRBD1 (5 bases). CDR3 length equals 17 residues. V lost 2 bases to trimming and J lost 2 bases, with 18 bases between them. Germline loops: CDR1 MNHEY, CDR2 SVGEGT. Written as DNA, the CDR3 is TGTGCCAGCAGTTACGAACCGGCAGGGAGGATGAACTATGGCTACACCTTC. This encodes CASSYEPAGRMNYGYTF.

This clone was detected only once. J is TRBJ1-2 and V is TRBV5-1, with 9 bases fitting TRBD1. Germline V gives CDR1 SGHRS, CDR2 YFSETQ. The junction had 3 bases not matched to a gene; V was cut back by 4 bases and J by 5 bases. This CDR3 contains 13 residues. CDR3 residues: CASSQTGGYGYTF. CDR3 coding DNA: TGCGCCAGCAGCCAGACAGGGGGGTATGGCTACACCTTC.

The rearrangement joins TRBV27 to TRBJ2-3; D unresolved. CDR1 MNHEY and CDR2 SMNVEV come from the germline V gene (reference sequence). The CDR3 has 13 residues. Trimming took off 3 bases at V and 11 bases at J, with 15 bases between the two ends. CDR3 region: CASSFNNVVEQYF. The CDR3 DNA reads TGTGCCAGCAGTTTTAATAACGTAGTGGAGCAGTATTTT.

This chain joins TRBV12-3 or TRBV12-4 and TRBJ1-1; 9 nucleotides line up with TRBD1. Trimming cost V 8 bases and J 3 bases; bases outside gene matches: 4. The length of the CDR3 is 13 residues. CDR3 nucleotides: TGTGCCAGCGGCAGGACAGGGGACACTGAAGCTTTCTTT. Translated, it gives CASGRTGDTEAFF.

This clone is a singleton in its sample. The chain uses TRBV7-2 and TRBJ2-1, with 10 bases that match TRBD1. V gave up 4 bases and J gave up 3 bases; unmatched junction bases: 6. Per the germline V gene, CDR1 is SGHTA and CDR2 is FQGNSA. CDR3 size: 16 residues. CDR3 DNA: TGTGCCAGCAGCTCCTCGGGACAGGGGAACTACAATGAGCAGTTCTTC. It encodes CASSSSGQGNYNEQFF.

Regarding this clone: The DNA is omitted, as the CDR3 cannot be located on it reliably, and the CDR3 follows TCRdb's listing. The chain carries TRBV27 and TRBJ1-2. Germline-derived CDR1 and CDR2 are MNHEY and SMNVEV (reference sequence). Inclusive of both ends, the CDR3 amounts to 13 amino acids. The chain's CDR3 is CASSTSGARGYTF.